The clone carrying this TCR beta chain was counted between two and nine times. The antigen is unknown. The sample is drawn from a study of T-cell reconstitution after alpha-beta-depleted transplantation in children. Unique molecular identifiers were used to barcode this TCRbeta library. TCRdb fed the PCR reads into MiXCR, producing one record per CDR3 protein. The table shows about 980,000 distinct CDR3 sequences, with about 26% occurring only once. Study-level findings and limits: T-cell counts and diversity at one year post-transplant came mainly from newly produced T cells. The origin of alpha-beta T cells about two months after transplant was reportedly several hundred expanded graft clones. The origin of high day-60 TCRbeta diversity in some patients lay in surviving recipient T cells and thymic progenitors.

The source material was PBMCs, mostly from graft donor cells, sampled 360 days after TCRalphabeta/CD19-depleted stem cell transplant. The source is a boy under two years old who had a stem cell transplant for SCID, so the T cells may come from the graft donor.

CDR3 amino acids: CASRPAGLAEDTQYF. The CDR3 DNA is TGTGCCAGCAGACCAGCGGGGCTGGCGGAAGATACGCAGTATTTT. The rearrangement uses TRBV11-2 and TRBJ2-3, with TRBD2 identical over 7 bases. Germline trimming cut 6 bases from V and 5 bases from J; bases unmatched to any gene: 11. Per germline, CDR1 SGHAT and CDR2 FQNNGV. The CDR3 sequence is 15 residues long.